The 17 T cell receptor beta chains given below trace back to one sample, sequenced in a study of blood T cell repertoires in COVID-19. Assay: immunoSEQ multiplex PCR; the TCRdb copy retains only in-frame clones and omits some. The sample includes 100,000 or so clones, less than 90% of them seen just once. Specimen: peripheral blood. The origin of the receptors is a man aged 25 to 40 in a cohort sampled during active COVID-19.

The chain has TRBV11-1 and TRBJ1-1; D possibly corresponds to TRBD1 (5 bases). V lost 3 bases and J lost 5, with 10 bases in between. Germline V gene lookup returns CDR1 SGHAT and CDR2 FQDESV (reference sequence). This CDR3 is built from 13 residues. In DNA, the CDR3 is TGTGCCAGCAGCTTCCATGGGGGGACTGAAGCTTTCTTT. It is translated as CASSFHGGTEAFF.

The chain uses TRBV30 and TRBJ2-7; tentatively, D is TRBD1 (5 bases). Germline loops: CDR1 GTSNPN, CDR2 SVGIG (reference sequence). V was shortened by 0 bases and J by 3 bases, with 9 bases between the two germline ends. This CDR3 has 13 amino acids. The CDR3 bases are TGTGCCTGGAGTGTACCACAGGACTACGAGCAGTACTTC. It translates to CAWSVPQDYEQYF.

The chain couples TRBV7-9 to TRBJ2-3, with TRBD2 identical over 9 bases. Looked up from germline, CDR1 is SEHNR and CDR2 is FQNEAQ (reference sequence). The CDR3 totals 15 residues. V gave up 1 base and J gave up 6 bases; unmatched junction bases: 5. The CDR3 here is CASSLGSGGTDTQYF. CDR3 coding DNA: TGTGCCAGCAGCTTAGGGAGCGGGGGGACCGATACGCAGTATTTT.

CDR3 amino acids: CASSINTEAFF. CDR3 DNA sequence: TGTGCCAGCAGTATAAACACTGAAGCTTTCTTT. The chain carries TRBV21-1 and TRBJ1-1. TRBV21-1 is annotated as a pseudogene. This CDR3 is built from 11 residues.

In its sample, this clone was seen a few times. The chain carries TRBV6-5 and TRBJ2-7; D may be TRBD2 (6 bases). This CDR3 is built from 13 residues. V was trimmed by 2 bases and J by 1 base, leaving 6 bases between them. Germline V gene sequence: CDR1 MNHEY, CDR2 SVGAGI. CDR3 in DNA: TGTGCCAGCAGTTACGCGGGATCCTACGAGCAGTACTTC. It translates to CASSYAGSYEQYF.

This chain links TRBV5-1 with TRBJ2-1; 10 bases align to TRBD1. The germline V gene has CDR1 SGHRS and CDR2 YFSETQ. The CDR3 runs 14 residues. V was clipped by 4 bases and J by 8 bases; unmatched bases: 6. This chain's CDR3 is CASSPRTGGDEQFF. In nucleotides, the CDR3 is TGCGCCAGCAGCCCGCGGACAGGGGGTGATGAGCAGTTCTTC.

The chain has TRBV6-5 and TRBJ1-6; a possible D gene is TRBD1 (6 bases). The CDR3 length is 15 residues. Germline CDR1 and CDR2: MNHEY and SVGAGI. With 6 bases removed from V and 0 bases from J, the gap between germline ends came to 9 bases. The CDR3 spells CASRPDSSYNSPLHF. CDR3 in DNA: TGTGCCAGCAGACCGGACAGCTCCTATAATTCACCCCTCCACTTT.

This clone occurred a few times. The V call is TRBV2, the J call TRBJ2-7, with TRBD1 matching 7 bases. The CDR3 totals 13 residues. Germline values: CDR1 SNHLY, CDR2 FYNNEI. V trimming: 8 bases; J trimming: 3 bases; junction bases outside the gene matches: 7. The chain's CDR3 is CASGATGYYEQYF. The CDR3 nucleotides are TGTGCCAGCGGTGCGACAGGGTACTACGAGCAGTACTTC.

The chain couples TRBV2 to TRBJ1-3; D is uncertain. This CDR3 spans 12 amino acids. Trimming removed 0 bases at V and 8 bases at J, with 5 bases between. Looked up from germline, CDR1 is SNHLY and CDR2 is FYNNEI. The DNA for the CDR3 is TGTGCCAGCAGTGAAGCGAGTGACACCATATATTTT. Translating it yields CASSEASDTIYF.

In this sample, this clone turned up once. The CDR3 DNA is TGTGCCTGGAGGCGGACAGGGGCCTACGAGCAGTACTTC. Encoded protein: CAWRRTGAYEQYF. The genes are TRBV30 and TRBJ2-7; 9 bases fit TRBD1. Germline V gene data show CDR1 as GTSNPN and CDR2 as SVGIG (reference sequence). V lost 3 bases and J lost 2; bases outside the gene matches: 2. CDR3 size: 13 residues.

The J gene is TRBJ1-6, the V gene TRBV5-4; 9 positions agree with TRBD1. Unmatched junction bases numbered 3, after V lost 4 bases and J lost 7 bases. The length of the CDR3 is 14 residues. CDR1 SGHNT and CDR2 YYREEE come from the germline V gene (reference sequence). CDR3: CASSRTGDNSPLHF. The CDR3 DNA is TGTGCCAGCAGCCGGACAGGGGACAATTCACCCCTCCACTTT.

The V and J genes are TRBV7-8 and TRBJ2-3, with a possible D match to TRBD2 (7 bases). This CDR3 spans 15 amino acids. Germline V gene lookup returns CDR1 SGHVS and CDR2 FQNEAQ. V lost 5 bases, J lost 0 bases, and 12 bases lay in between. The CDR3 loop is CASSPRGASTDTQYF. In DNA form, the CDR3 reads TGTGCCAGCAGCCCCCGGGGGGCTAGCACAGATACGCAGTATTTT.

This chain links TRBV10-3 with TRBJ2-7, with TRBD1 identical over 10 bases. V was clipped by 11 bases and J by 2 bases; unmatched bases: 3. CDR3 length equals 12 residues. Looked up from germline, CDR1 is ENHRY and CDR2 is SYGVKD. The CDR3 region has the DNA TGTGCCTCGGGACAGGGGACCTACGAGCAGTACTTC. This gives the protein CASGQGTYEQYF.

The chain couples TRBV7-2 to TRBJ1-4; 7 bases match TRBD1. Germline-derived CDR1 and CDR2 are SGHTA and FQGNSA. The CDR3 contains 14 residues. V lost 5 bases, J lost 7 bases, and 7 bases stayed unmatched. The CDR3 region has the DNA TGTGCCAGCAGCGAGGGGGCCCGGGGTGAAAAACTGTTTTTT. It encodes CASSEGARGEKLFF.

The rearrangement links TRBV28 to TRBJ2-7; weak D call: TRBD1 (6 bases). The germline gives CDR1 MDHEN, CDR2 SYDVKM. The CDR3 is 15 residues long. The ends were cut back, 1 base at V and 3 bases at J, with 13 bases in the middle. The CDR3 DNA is TGTGCCAGCAGTTTATCAGGCAGGGGACACTACGAGCAGTACTTC. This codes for CASSLSGRGHYEQYF.

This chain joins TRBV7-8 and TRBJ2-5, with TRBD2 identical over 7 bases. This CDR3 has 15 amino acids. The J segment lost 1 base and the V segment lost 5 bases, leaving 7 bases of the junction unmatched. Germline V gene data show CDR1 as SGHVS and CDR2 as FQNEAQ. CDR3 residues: CASSPFGGSQETQYF. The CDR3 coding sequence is TGTGCCAGCAGCCCCTTCGGGGGGTCCCAAGAGACCCAGTACTTC.

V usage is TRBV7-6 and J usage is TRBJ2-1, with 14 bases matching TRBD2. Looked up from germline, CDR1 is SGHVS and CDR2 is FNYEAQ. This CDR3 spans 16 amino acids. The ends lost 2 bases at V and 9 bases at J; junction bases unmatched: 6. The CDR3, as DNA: TGTGCCAGCAGCTTATTGACTAGCGGGGGGGCAGGTGAGCAGTTCTTC. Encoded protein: CASSLLTSGGAGEQFF. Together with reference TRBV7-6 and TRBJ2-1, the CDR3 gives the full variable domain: GAGVSQSPRYKVTKRGQDVALRCDPISGHVSLYWYRQALGQGPEFLTYFNYEAQQDKSGLPNDRFSAERPEGSISTLTIQRTEQRDSAMYRCASSLLTSGGAGEQFFGPGTRLTVL.